This T cell receptor (beta chain) was found in a study of blood T cells in healthy people across ages. Study background: In model experiments, template switching was able to capture about one barcoded beta molecule for every two T cells that were present.

This clonotype has just a few counts. Antigen specificity is unknown. The authors ran a second PCR of about 6 to 11 cycles using a sample-barcoded 5' primer and a J-beta primer mix. TCRdb re-derived calls from the 5' RACE reads in MiXCR, one entry per CDR3 protein. Of approximately 1.5 million distinct CDR3 sequences detected, roughly 32% appear once; the ten largest clones hold around 11%. Donation came from healthy Caucasian individuals in Russia who were aged 6 to 90. General study results and limits: In long-lived donors, naive CD4+ cell counts and diversity exceeded those of aged donors.

The CDR3 is made up of 16 amino acids. This chain joins TRBV21-1 and TRBJ2-4; TRBD2 was called by the table and not checked on the DNA. The better agreement between TRBJ2-7 and the DNA end casts doubt on the J call. TRBV21-1 is a listed pseudogene. This TCR was sampled from a woman younger than 45 in good health. The sample taken for sequencing was blood. This CDR3 is CASSKARAGVSYEQYF. As DNA, the CDR3 is TGTGCCAGCAGCAAAGCTCGAGCGGGAGTCAGCTACGAGCAGTACTTC.